The 13 T cell receptor beta chains presented below share a single source sample, sequenced in a study of blood T cell repertoires in COVID-19. Method: immunoSEQ multiplex PCR; TCRdb's copy keeps in-frame clones and lacks some. The sample yields about 410,000 clones, around 91% seen once. The specimen was peripheral blood. These receptors all stem from a middle-aged woman with COVID-19, enrolled during active disease.

The gene calls are TRBV28 and TRBJ2-4; TRBD2 is a possible D gene (5 bases). V lost 5 bases, J lost 0 bases, and 26 bases lay in between. This CDR3 comprises 20 residues. The germline CDR1 and CDR2 sequences are MDHEN and SYDVKM. The CDR3: CASSPPRRNVAGLAKNIQYF. The CDR3 DNA follows: TGTGCCAGCAGTCCCCCCCGGCGGAATGTGGCGGGCCTAGCCAAAAACATTCAGTACTTC.

This clone was detected once. The gene calls are TRBV5-1 and TRBJ2-7, with TRBD1 matching over 8 bases. The CDR3 is 14 amino acids. The J segment lost 2 bases and the V segment lost 4 bases, leaving 5 bases of the junction unmatched. Germline-derived CDR1 and CDR2 are SGHRS and YFSETQ. The CDR3 coding sequence is TGCGCCAGCAGCGGGGGACAGGCGACCTACGAGCAGTACTTC. As protein: CASSGGQATYEQYF.

The chain combines TRBV30 with TRBJ1-2, with 8 bases that match TRBD1. The CDR3 contains 15 residues. The J segment lost 4 bases and the V segment lost 5 bases, leaving 12 bases of the junction unmatched. Looked up from germline, CDR1 is GTSNPN and CDR2 is SVGIG (reference sequence). CDR3 in DNA: TGTGCCTGGTCTCCGGGACAGGCCCCGAGCTATGGCTACACCTTC. Its translation is CAWSPGQAPSYGYTF.

The chain couples TRBV5-1 to TRBJ1-3, with D possibly being TRBD1 (5 bases). The CDR3 spans 15 residues. V lost 3 bases and J lost 0, with 10 bases in between. The germline V gene has CDR1 SGHRS and CDR2 YFSETQ. The CDR3 DNA follows: TGCGCCAGCAGCTCGCAGGGCGTCTCTGGAAACACCATATATTTT. Its protein product is CASSSQGVSGNTIYF.

This chain joins TRBV7-9 and TRBJ1-5; 9 nucleotides agree with TRBD1. CDR1 and CDR2 from the germline V gene are SEHNR and FQNEAQ (reference sequence). This CDR3 region has 18 residues. V gave up 1 base and J gave up 3 bases; unmatched junction bases: 10. CDR3 sequence (DNA): TGTGCCAGCAGCTTAGAGCTTATGACAGGGGGGAACAATCAGCCCCAGCATTTT. Translated, it gives CASSLELMTGGNNQPQHF.

Note on this clone: This sample also contains other DNA sequences that code for the same CDR3. The chain uses TRBV5-1 and TRBJ1-2; 8 bases map to TRBD1. In germline, CDR1 is SGHRS, CDR2 YFSETQ. V shed 0 bases and J 4 bases; nucleotides not matched to a gene: 2. The CDR3 sequence is 14 residues long. The CDR3 region is CASSLADRGYGYTF. The CDR3 DNA is TGCGCCAGCAGCTTGGCTGACAGGGGCTATGGCTACACCTTC.

The gene calls are TRBV7-6 and TRBJ1-4, with D uncertain. Germline V gene data show CDR1 as SGHVS and CDR2 as FNYEAQ. The CDR3 loop spans 13 amino acids. V was cut by 5 bases and J by 2 bases, with 6 bases left in between. This CDR3 is CASSARTNEKLFF. DNA of the CDR3: TGTGCCAGCAGCGCCCGGACTAATGAAAAACTGTTTTTT.

This clone has just one count. J is TRBJ1-1 and V is TRBV2; D ambiguous. Trimming left V 4 bases short and J 0 bases short, with 9 bases between. CDR1 and CDR2 (germline): SNHLY, FYNNEI. The CDR3 runs 14 residues. The CDR3 is CASSGVIVNTEAFF. The DNA of the CDR3 is TGTGCCAGCAGTGGTGTCATAGTGAACACTGAAGCTTTCTTT.

The rearrangement links TRBV11-2 to TRBJ1-1; D perhaps matches TRBD1 (5 bases). Germline values: CDR1 SGHAT, CDR2 FQNNGV. Trimming removed 4 bases at V and 1 base at J, with 13 bases between. This CDR3 contains 15 residues. For the CDR3, the DNA is TGTGCCAGCAGCTCGCGGGGACGGGAGAACACTGAAGCTTTCTTT. It specifies CASSSRGRENTEAFF.

The V and J genes are TRBV10-3 and TRBJ1-2; 9 nucleotides line up with TRBD1. Germline assignment: CDR1 ENHRY and CDR2 SYGVKD. The V and J ends lost 7 bases and 2 bases, in that order; junction bases with no gene match: 5. There are 14 residues in the CDR3. CDR3 protein: CAIISDRGNYGYTF. In DNA, the CDR3 is TGTGCCATCATTTCGGACAGGGGCAACTATGGCTACACCTTC.

Only a few counts were recorded for this clone. V and J are TRBV7-2 and TRBJ1-5; D is undetermined. The germline gives CDR1 SGHTA, CDR2 FQGNSA. Deletions cut 5 bases from V and 5 bases from J, with 13 bases between. This CDR3 has 14 amino acids. The CDR3 DNA is TGTGCCAGCAGCCCCGCCCTCGGTGATCAGCCCCAGCATTTT. This translates into CASSPALGDQPQHF.

CDR3 sequence (DNA): TGTGCCAGCACCTTCTGGCTGGATGCAGGGGTTTCACCCCTCCACTTT. Amino acid sequence: CASTFWLDAGVSPLHF. V gene TRBV7-2 combines with J gene TRBJ1-6, with D possibly matching TRBD1 (6 bases). The CDR3 covers 16 residues. Germline V gene data show CDR1 as SGHTA and CDR2 as FQGNSA. V lost 7 bases and J lost 9, with 22 bases in between.

The V call is TRBV19, the J call TRBJ1-5; the match to TRBD1 covers 8 bases. The CDR3 loop spans 16 amino acids. The germline V gene encodes CDR1 LNHDA and CDR2 SQIVND (reference sequence). J was trimmed by 0 bases and V by 5 bases; bases with no gene match: 6. Here the CDR3 DNA reads TGTGCCAGTAGTCCTAGAGACAGGGGTAGCAATCAGCCCCAGCATTTT. It codes for CASSPRDRGSNQPQHF. Drawing the rest from reference TRBV19 and TRBJ1-5, the complete variable domain is DGGITQSPKYLFRKEGQNVTLSCEQNLNHDAMYWYRQDPGQGLRLIYYSQIVNDFQKGDIAEGYSVSREKKESFPLTVTSAQKNPTAFYLCASSPRDRGSNQPQHFGDGTRLSIL.